The clone carrying this TCR beta chain was seen just once. Its cognate antigen is unknown. The data originate from a study of cytomegalovirus exposure and HLA in healthy donors. The CDR3 contains 18 residues. Germline V gene lookup returns CDR1 LNHDA and CDR2 SQIVND (reference sequence). The junction had 13 bases not matched to a gene; V was cut back by 7 bases and J by 1 base. Overall study results and limits: Most TCR sequences were rare, but some public TCRs occurred in many donors.

Generated by immunoSEQ multiplex PCR, the TCRdb table keeps only in-frame clones and is missing some. This table holds fewer than 120,000 clones, approximately 89% found once. The chain employs TRBV19 and TRBJ2-4, with TRBD1 identical over 10 bases. The sequencing sample was made of PBMCs. This sequence originates from a woman between 18 and 30 years old in good health and CMV-seronegative. CDR3 sequence (DNA): TGTGCCAGTACCATGCGTCGGACAGGGGGTGGTGCCAAAAACATTCAGTACTTC. Encoded protein: CASTMRRTGGGAKNIQYF.